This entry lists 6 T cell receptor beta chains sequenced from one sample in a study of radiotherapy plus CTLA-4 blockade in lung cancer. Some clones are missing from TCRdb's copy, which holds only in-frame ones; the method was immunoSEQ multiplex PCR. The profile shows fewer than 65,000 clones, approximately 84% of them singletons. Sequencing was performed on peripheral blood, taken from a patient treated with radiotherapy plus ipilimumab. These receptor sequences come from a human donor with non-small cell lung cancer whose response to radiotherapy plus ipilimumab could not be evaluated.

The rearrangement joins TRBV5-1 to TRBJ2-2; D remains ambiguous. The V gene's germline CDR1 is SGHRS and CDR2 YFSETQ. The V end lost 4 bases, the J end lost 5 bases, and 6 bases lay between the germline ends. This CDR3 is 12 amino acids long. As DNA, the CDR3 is TGCGCCAGCAGCCTACCGACCGGGGAGCTGTTTTTT. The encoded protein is CASSLPTGELFF. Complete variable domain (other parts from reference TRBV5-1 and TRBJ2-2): KAGVTQTPRYLIKTRGQQVTLSCSPISGHRSVSWYQQTPGQGLQFLFEYFSETQRNKGNFPGRFSGRQFSNSRSEMNVSTLELGDSALYLCASSLPTGELFFGEGSRLTVL.

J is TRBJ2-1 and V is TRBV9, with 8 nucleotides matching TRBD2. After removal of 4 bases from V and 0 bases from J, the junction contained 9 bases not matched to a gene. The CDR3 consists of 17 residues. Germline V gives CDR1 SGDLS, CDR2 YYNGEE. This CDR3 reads CASSSPGSGSSYNEQFF. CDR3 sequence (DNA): TGTGCCAGCAGCTCCCCCGGGAGCGGGAGCTCCTACAATGAGCAGTTCTTC.

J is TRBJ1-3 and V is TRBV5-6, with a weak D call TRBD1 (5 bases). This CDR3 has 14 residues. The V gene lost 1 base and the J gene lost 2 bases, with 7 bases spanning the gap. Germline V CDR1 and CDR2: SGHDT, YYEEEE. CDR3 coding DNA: TGTGCCAGCAGCTTGTGGGGCGCTGGAAACACCATATATTTT. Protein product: CASSLWGAGNTIYF.

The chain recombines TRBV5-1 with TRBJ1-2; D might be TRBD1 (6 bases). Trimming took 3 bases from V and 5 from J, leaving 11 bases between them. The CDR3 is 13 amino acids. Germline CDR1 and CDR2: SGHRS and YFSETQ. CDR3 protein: CASSSRGGYGYTF. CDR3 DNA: TGCGCCAGCAGCTCCAGGGGTGGGTATGGCTACACCTTC.

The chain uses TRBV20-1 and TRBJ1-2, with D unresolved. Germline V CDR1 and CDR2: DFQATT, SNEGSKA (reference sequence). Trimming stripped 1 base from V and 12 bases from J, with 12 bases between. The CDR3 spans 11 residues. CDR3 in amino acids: CSARGRVQDTF. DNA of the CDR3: TGCAGTGCTAGAGGAAGAGTTCAGGACACCTTC.

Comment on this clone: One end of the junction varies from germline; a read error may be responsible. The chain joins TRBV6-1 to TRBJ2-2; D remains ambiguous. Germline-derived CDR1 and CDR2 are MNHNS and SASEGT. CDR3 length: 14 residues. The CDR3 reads CASSEGLNTGELFF. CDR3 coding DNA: TGTGCCAGCAGCGAAGGCCTAAACACCGGGGAGCTGTTTTTT.